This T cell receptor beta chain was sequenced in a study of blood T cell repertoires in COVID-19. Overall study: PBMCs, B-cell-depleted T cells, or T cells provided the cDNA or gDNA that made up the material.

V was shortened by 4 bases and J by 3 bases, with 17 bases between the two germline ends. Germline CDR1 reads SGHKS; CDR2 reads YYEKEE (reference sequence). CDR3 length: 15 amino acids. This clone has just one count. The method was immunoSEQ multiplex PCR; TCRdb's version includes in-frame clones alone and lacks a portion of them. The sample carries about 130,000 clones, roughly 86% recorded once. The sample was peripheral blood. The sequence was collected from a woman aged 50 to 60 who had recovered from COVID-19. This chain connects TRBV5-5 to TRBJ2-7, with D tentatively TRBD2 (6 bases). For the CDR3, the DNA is TGTGCCAGCAGCCCGGCCGGGAGCCGCCTCTACGAGCAGTACTTC. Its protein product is CASSPAGSRLYEQYF. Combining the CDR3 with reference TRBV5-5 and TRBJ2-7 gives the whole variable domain DAGVTQSPTHLIKTRGQQVTLRCSPISGHKSVSWYQQVLGQGPQFIFQYYEKEERGRGNFPDRFSARQFPNYSSELNVNALLLGDSALYLCASSPAGSRLYEQYFGPGTRLTVT.